This passage covers 11 T cell receptor beta chains from one sample sequenced in a study of cytomegalovirus exposure and HLA in healthy donors. The PCR contained 60 Vbeta and 13 Jbeta primers. The assay was immunoSEQ multiplex PCR, and TCRdb's table has in-frame clones only and misses some. The table includes about 180,000 clones, approximately 80% detected once. The sequencing input was PBMCs. All receptors come from a woman aged 50 to 60 in good health and CMV-seronegative.

The CDR3 DNA reads as TGCGCCAGCAGCTTGGAGTTAGCGGGTCTCTCCTACGAGCAGTACTTC. Its protein is CASSLELAGLSYEQYF. The rearrangement joins TRBV5-1 to TRBJ2-7; 7 bases map to TRBD2. The CDR3 loop spans 16 amino acids. V shed 0 bases, J shed 0 bases, and the junction held 6 bases outside the gene matches. Germline V CDR1 and CDR2: SGHRS, YFSETQ. Full variable domain (rest looked up from reference TRBV5-1 and TRBJ2-7): KAGVTQTPRYLIKTRGQQVTLSCSPISGHRSVSWYQQTPGQGLQFLFEYFSETQRNKGNFPGRFSGRQFSNSRSEMNVSTLELGDSALYLCASSLELAGLSYEQYFGPGTRLTVT.

The chain is built from TRBV11-2 and TRBJ2-1, with D possibly being TRBD2 (7 bases). The CDR3 runs to 15 residues. Per germline, CDR1 SGHAT and CDR2 FQNNGV. V lost 0 bases and J lost 7, with 13 bases in between. The CDR3: CASSLEGGATNEQFF. The CDR3 nucleotides are TGTGCCAGCAGCTTAGAAGGGGGGGCCACAAATGAGCAGTTCTTC. Variable domain in full (rest from reference TRBV11-2 and TRBJ2-1): EAGVAQSPRYKIIEKRQSVAFWCNPISGHATLYWYQQILGQGPKLLIQFQNNGVVDDSQLPKDRFSAERLKGVDSTLKIQPAKLEDSAVYLCASSLEGGATNEQFFGPGTRLTVL.

The rearrangement uses TRBV27 and TRBJ1-5; D possibly corresponds to TRBD1 (6 bases). Germline lookup yields CDR1 MNHEY and CDR2 SMNVEV (reference sequence). This CDR3 comprises 14 residues. V lost 4 bases and J lost 2, with 9 bases in between. The chain's CDR3 is CASSWTAGNQPQHF. The CDR3 DNA reads TGTGCCAGCAGTTGGACAGCCGGCAATCAGCCCCAGCATTTT.

The chain couples TRBV28 to TRBJ2-1, with TRBD1 as a possible D gene (5 bases). The CDR3 extends over 14 amino acids. The V gene's germline CDR1 is MDHEN and CDR2 SYDVKM. Trimming removed 10 bases at V and 0 bases at J, with 13 bases between. The CDR3 protein is CAILGHSSYNEQFF. CDR3 nucleotides: TGTGCCATCCTGGGGCACAGCTCCTACAATGAGCAGTTCTTC.

The V call is TRBV12-5, the J call TRBJ2-3, with 7 bases fitting TRBD1. This CDR3 is built from 13 residues. In germline, CDR1 is LGHNT, CDR2 FRNRAP. Germline trimming cut 6 bases from V and 7 bases from J; bases unmatched to any gene: 7. For the CDR3, the DNA is TGTGCTAGTGGGGTGACAGGGACCTATACGCAGTATTTT. Protein product: CASGVTGTYTQYF.

The chain joins TRBV7-3 to TRBJ2-1, with 7 positions matching TRBD1. The V and J ends lost 2 bases and 3 bases, in that order; junction bases with no gene match: 1. This CDR3 region has 14 residues. In germline, CDR1 is SGHTA, CDR2 FQGTGA. As DNA, the CDR3 is TGTGCCAGCAGCTTAGGGACAGTCTACAATGAGCAGTTCTTC. Translation gives CASSLGTVYNEQFF.

The chain couples TRBV5-1 to TRBJ2-2; no clear D gene. From germline, CDR1 is SGHRS and CDR2 YFSETQ. The ends were cut back, 5 bases at V and 4 bases at J, with 12 bases in the middle. There are 14 residues in the CDR3. The CDR3 reads CASRENYLTGELFF. CDR3 in DNA: TGCGCCAGCAGGGAAAACTACCTCACCGGGGAGCTGTTTTTT. Complete variable domain (other parts from reference TRBV5-1 and TRBJ2-2): KAGVTQTPRYLIKTRGQQVTLSCSPISGHRSVSWYQQTPGQGLQFLFEYFSETQRNKGNFPGRFSGRQFSNSRSEMNVSTLELGDSALYLCASRENYLTGELFFGEGSRLTVL.

As concerns this clone: Different DNA sequences within this sample yield the same CDR3. V gene TRBV5-1 combines with J gene TRBJ2-3; no firm D call. The CDR3 contains 13 residues. The V gene lost 2 bases and the J gene lost 0 bases, with 4 bases spanning the gap. Germline assignment: CDR1 SGHRS and CDR2 YFSETQ. The CDR3 DNA follows: TGCGCCAGCAGCTTTTCTAGCACAGATACGCAGTATTTT. This gives the protein CASSFSSTDTQYF. Full variable domain (missing parts from reference TRBV5-1 and TRBJ2-3): KAGVTQTPRYLIKTRGQQVTLSCSPISGHRSVSWYQQTPGQGLQFLFEYFSETQRNKGNFPGRFSGRQFSNSRSEMNVSTLELGDSALYLCASSFSSTDTQYFGPGTRLTVL.

The V gene is TRBV5-1, the J gene TRBJ2-1; 11 bases align to TRBD2. CDR3 length equals 16 residues. Germline CDR1 is SGHRS and CDR2 is YFSETQ. Trimming at V came to 0 bases and at J to 5 bases, leaving 4 bases not matched to a gene. CDR3 bases: TGCGCCAGCAGCTTGGTAGTGACTAGCGGGAACAATGAGCAGTTCTTC. Its protein product is CASSLVVTSGNNEQFF.

This clone turned up a few times. The J gene is TRBJ2-7, the V gene TRBV7-9; D is possibly TRBD2 (6 bases). CDR1 and CDR2 from the germline V gene are SEHNR and FQNEAQ (reference sequence). Trimming removed 2 bases from V and 5 bases from J, with 16 bases in between. CDR3 size: 15 residues. The CDR3 DNA is TGTGCCAGCAGCTTAATCTTGATCGGGGGAGACGAGCAGTACTTC. Amino acids: CASSLILIGGDEQYF.

This clone has just a few counts. J is TRBJ2-2 and V is TRBV6-1; 7 nucleotides line up with TRBD2. The germline gives CDR1 MNHNS, CDR2 SASEGT. The CDR3 loop spans 13 amino acids. The V and J ends lost 7 bases and 6 bases, in that order; junction bases with no gene match: 5. The CDR3 here is CASTGGGSGELFF. In DNA, the CDR3 is TGTGCCAGCACCGGCGGGGGATCCGGGGAGCTGTTTTTT.